Listed below are T cell receptor beta chains from one sample, sequenced in a study of cytomegalovirus exposure and HLA in healthy donors. TCRdb keeps only in-frame clones here, not all; method: immunoSEQ multiplex PCR. The profile shows fewer than 150,000 clones, around 90% of them singletons. The sample consisted of PBMCs. The receptors here all came from a man aged 18 to 35 in good health and CMV-seropositive. The CDR3 runs from the conserved cysteine through the conserved F or W. A D gene is named only where the DNA matches it firmly. The size field is filled for only some rows; it gives once, few, many or a size class.

abundance	v_gene	d_gene	j_gene	CDR3aa	CDR3nt
.	TRBV7-8	.	TRBJ1-2	CASSLRGYGYTF	TGTGCCAGCAGCTTACGGGGCTATGGCTACACCTTC
.	TRBV18	.	TRBJ1-1	CASSPRQSQNTEAFF	TGTGCCAGCTCACCTAGACAGAGCCAGAACACTGAAGCTTTCTTT
few	TRBV19	TRBD1	TRBJ2-1	CASSTAGGPHNEQFF	TGTGCCAGTAGTACCGCAGGGGGCCCACACAATGAGCAGTTCTTC
.	TRBV27	TRBD1	TRBJ2-7	CASSSQGASYEQYF	TGTGCCAGCAGTTCACAGGGGGCATCCTACGAGCAGTACTTC
.	TRBV15	TRBD2	TRBJ2-1	CATSRGLAGGNEQFF	TGTGCCACCAGCAGAGGCCTAGCGGGGGGCAATGAGCAGTTCTTC
.	TRBV7-2	.	TRBJ2-3	CASSFPQSTDTQYF	TGTGCCAGCAGCTTTCCACAGAGCACAGATACGCAGTATTTT
.	TRBV30	.	TRBJ1-1	CAWAGSPRFTEAFF	TGTGCCTGGGCGGGAAGCCCCCGTTTCACTGAAGCTTTCTTT
.	TRBV10-3	TRBD1	TRBJ2-7	CATGTGGGYEQYF	TGTGCCACCGGGACAGGGGGCGGGTACGAGCAGTACTTC
.	TRBV28	.	TRBJ2-2	CASIRRGINTGELFF	TGTGCCAGCATTCGGCGAGGGATTAACACCGGGGAGCTGTTTTTT
.	TRBV5-1	.	TRBJ2-1	CASSLASGGEQFF	TGCGCCAGCAGCTTGGCGTCAGGGGGGGAGCAGTTCTTC
.	TRBV6-6	TRBD2	TRBJ2-7	CASKMTSGSSEQYF	TGTGCCAGCAAGATGACTAGCGGGAGTTCCGAGCAGTACTTC
.	TRBV19	.	TRBJ2-5	CASAAGTRSNAQYF	TGTGCCAGCGCGGCCGGGACAAGGAGTAATGCCCAGTACTTC
.	TRBV15	TRBD1	TRBJ1-5	CATSRVGTGSNQPQHF	TGTGCCACCAGCAGAGTGGGGACAGGTAGCAATCAGCCCCAGCATTTT
once	TRBV29-1	.	TRBJ2-5	CSVRRVAQETQYF	TGCAGCGTTAGGAGAGTTGCTCAAGAGACCCAGTACTTC
.	TRBV12-5	TRBD1	TRBJ1-5	CASGLVFGTVNQPQHF	TGTGCTAGTGGTTTGGTCTTCGGGACAGTAAATCAGCCCCAGCATTTT
.	TRBV11-3	.	TRBJ2-1	CASSLAADSYNEQFF	TGTGCCAGCAGCTTAGCCGCGGACTCCTATAATGAGCAGTTCTTC
.	TRBV14	.	TRBJ2-7	CASSQQGRFSYEQYF	TGTGCCAGCAGCCAACAAGGCAGGTTCTCCTACGAGCAGTACTTC
.	TRBV15	TRBD2	TRBJ2-1	CATSRGGGLNTGEQFF	TGTGCCACCAGCCGGGGGGGTGGGTTGAACACAGGTGAGCAGTTCTTC
.	TRBV5-1	.	TRBJ1-6	CASSLGGHSSYNSPLHF	TGCGCCAGCAGCTTGGGGGGACATAGCTCCTATAATTCACCCCTCCACTTT
.	TRBV7-2	TRBD1	TRBJ2-3	CASSLDRADTQYF	TGTGCCAGCAGCTTGGACAGGGCCGATACGCAGTATTTT
.	TRBV30	TRBD2	TRBJ2-1	CAWSRGGPEEQFF	TGTGCCTGGAGTCGCGGGGGACCGGAGGAGCAGTTCTTC
.	TRBV5-1	.	TRBJ2-5	CASSLIPGGETQYF	TGCGCCAGCAGCTTGATTCCCGGAGGGGAGACCCAGTACTTC
.	TRBV6-1	TRBD2	TRBJ2-2	CASSETRGGSGELFF	TGTGCCAGCAGTGAAACTCGGGGGGGTTCCGGGGAGCTGTTTTTT
.	TRBV5-6	.	TRBJ2-7	CASSRRRRLDRGQYF	TGTGCCAGCAGCCGCCGGAGGAGGTTGGACCGGGGGCAGTACTTC
.	TRBV2	.	TRBJ1-1	CASSGGLPGAEAFF	TGTGCCAGCAGTGGCGGACTCCCGGGAGCTGAAGCTTTCTTT
.	TRBV5-1	TRBD1	TRBJ2-7	CASSPSGTGDYEQYF	TGCGCCAGCAGCCCCTCCGGGACAGGGGATTACGAGCAGTACTTC
once	TRBV29-1	TRBD2	TRBJ2-1	CSVRPLAGGVEQFF	TGCAGCGTCAGACCCCTGGCGGGGGGAGTTGAGCAGTTCTTC
.	TRBV9	.	TRBJ2-3	CASSASGDTQYF	TGTGCCAGCAGCGCCTCGGGAGATACGCAGTATTTT
.	TRBV29-1	.	TRBJ1-1	CSALRQAEGDTEAFF	TGCAGCGCCCTTCGGCAGGCCGAGGGTGACACTGAAGCTTTCTTT
.	TRBV6-5	TRBD2	TRBJ2-7	CASSEDSGSYEQYF	TGTGCCAGCAGTGAGGATAGCGGGAGCTACGAGCAGTACTTC
.	TRBV27	.	TRBJ1-4	CASTIKGPSNEKLFF	TGTGCCAGCACCATAAAGGGGCCTAGTAATGAAAAACTGTTTTTT
once	TRBV7-4	TRBD1	TRBJ2-5	CASSLDEGAPETQYF	TGTGCCAGCAGCTTAGATGAGGGGGCACCAGAGACCCAGTACTTC
.	TRBV7-9	.	TRBJ1-5	CASSLEGGNQPQHF	TGTGCCAGCAGCTTAGAGGGGGGGAATCAGCCCCAGCATTTT
.	TRBV23-1	.	TRBJ1-1	CASSQSPRSSSNEMNTEAFF	TGCGCCAGCAGTCAATCGCCCCGGAGCAGTTCGAACGAAATGAACACTGAAGCTTTCTTT
.	TRBV4-1	.	TRBJ1-2	CASSQEGFAGDGYTF	TGCGCCAGCAGCCAAGAAGGGTTCGCCGGGGATGGCTACACCTTC
.	TRBV7-9	TRBD2	TRBJ2-2	CASSPRTSGAGELFF	TGTGCCAGCAGCCCGAGGACTAGCGGGGCCGGGGAGCTGTTTTTT
.	TRBV20-1	.	TRBJ1-1	CSARTGGGAFF	TGCAGTGCTAGAACTGGCGGAGGGGCTTTCTTT
.	TRBV9	.	TRBJ1-2	CASSVDSNYGYTF	TGTGCCAGCAGCGTCGACAGCAACTATGGCTACACCTTC
.	TRBV18	.	TRBJ2-7	CASSPMGHSYEQYF	TGTGCCAGCTCACCTATGGGACATAGCTACGAGCAGTACTTC
.	TRBV7-6	TRBD2	TRBJ2-7	CASSGGTSGNKQYF	TGTGCCAGCAGCGGCGGGACTAGCGGGAACAAGCAGTACTTC
once	TRBV18	TRBD2	TRBJ2-7	CASSTQERGSYEQYF	TGTGCCAGCTCCACCCAAGAGCGGGGTTCCTACGAGCAGTACTTC
.	TRBV11-3	TRBD1	TRBJ2-7	CASSSPTGTGQAEQYF	TGTGCCAGCAGTTCCCCCACCGGGACAGGTCAAGCCGAGCAGTACTTC
.	TRBV6-6	TRBD1	TRBJ1-2	CASVDQDRGYGYTF	TGTGCCAGCGTGGACCAAGACAGGGGGTATGGCTACACCTTC
.	TRBV7-2	TRBD2	TRBJ2-7	CASSFQPLAGGNEQYF	TGTGCCAGCAGCTTCCAACCTCTAGCGGGAGGAAACGAGCAGTACTTC
.	TRBV5-6	TRBD2	TRBJ2-5	CASSRTGGYQETQYF	TGTGCCAGCAGCCGCACGGGGGGATACCAAGAGACCCAGTACTTC
once	TRBV6-4	TRBD1	TRBJ2-2	CASSQGTGGTGELFF	TGTGCCAGCAGTCAAGGGACAGGGGGCACCGGGGAGCTGTTTTTT
.	TRBV15	.	TRBJ2-7	CATSRDITGKAYEQYF	TGTGCCACCAGCAGAGATATTACAGGGAAAGCCTACGAGCAGTACTTC